This passage covers 22 T cell receptor beta chains from one sample sequenced in a study of OX40 agonist ivuxolimab in advanced cancers. Using immunoSEQ multiplex PCR, the repertoire was profiled, and TCRdb retains in-frame clones only, with some absent. The sample records around 100,000 clones, approximately 90% being singletons. The sample here was CD4+ or CD8+ T cells sorted from blood, taken in a trial of the OX40 agonist ivuxolimab. These receptors all stem from an adult with an advanced solid tumor such as melanoma, head and neck, liver or kidney cancer.

The chain couples TRBV5-1 to TRBJ2-1; maybe TRBD2 (6 bases). The CDR3 is 15 residues long. Germline values: CDR1 SGHRS, CDR2 YFSETQ. V lost 1 base and J lost 6, with 14 bases in between. CDR3 DNA: TGCGCCAGCAGCTTGATGGGCACGCGGGGCAATGAGCAGTTCTTC. This gives the protein CASSLMGTRGNEQFF.

V gene TRBV7-6 combines with J gene TRBJ2-7; possible D gene TRBD2, 5 bases. V dropped 6 bases and J dropped 4 bases, with 19 bases sitting between them. In germline, CDR1 is SGHVS, CDR2 FNYEAQ. The CDR3 runs 15 residues. The CDR3 sequence is CASSPAERAHYEQYF. The CDR3 DNA is TGTGCCAGCAGTCCTGCGGAGAGGGCCCATTACGAGCAGTACTTC.

The chain combines TRBV6-1 with TRBJ1-2; D not certain. The CDR3 consists of 13 residues. CDR1 MNHNS and CDR2 SASEGT come from the germline V gene. Between the trimmed V and J ends, which lost 9 bases and 5 bases, there was a span of 16 bases. The CDR3 coding sequence is TGTGCCAGTGTAGTTGCGAGGGATTATGGCTACACCTTC. Translating gives CASVVARDYGYTF.

The chain combines TRBV28 with TRBJ2-7; TRBD1 agrees at 7 bases. The CDR3 consists of 16 residues. With V trimmed by 6 bases and J by 2 bases, 13 bases remained unmatched. Looked up from germline, CDR1 is MDHEN and CDR2 is SYDVKM. CDR3 protein: CASSSSGTARAYEQYF. CDR3 bases: TGTGCCAGCAGCTCGTCCGGGACAGCACGCGCCTACGAGCAGTACTTC.

V gene TRBV19 combines with J gene TRBJ1-5, with a weak D call TRBD1 (6 bases). Trimming cost V 5 bases and J 0 bases, with 11 bases left between them. Germline V lookup: CDR1 LNHDA, CDR2 SQIVND (reference sequence). This CDR3 region has 15 residues. The CDR3 DNA reads TGTGCCAGTAGTGGGGACAACGTTAGCAATCAGCCCCAGCATTTT. It codes for CASSGDNVSNQPQHF.

The rearrangement links TRBV7-3 to TRBJ2-6; perhaps D is TRBD1 or TRBD2 (5 bases each). Germline-derived CDR1 and CDR2 are SGHTA and FQGTGA. V dropped 5 bases and J dropped 0 bases, with 14 bases sitting between them. The CDR3 length is 17 residues. The CDR3 DNA reads as TGTGCCAGCAGCCCACGGGCAGGGAGCTCTGGGGCCAACGTCCTGACTTTC. Translation gives CASSPRAGSSGANVLTF.

This clone was seen a handful of times. The chain combines TRBV25-1 with TRBJ2-5; 14 bases line up with TRBD2. There are 16 residues in the CDR3. The germline V gene has CDR1 MGHDK and CDR2 SYGVNS. Trimming removed 6 bases from V and 5 bases from J; junction bases left unmatched: 8. CDR3 protein: CASRPRLAGGGETQYF. CDR3 nucleotides: TGTGCCAGCAGGCCCCGACTAGCGGGAGGGGGGGAGACCCAGTACTTC.

The chain links TRBV19 to TRBJ1-1, with D possibly matching TRBD1 (5 bases). The CDR3 covers 18 residues. V was cut by 5 bases and J by 6 bases, with 28 bases left in between. Germline values: CDR1 LNHDA, CDR2 SQIVND (reference sequence). The CDR3 protein is CASSLQAGGAPGGPEAFF. The CDR3 region has the DNA TGTGCCAGTAGTCTCCAGGCCGGGGGAGCCCCGGGTGGCCCTGAAGCTTTCTTT.

In nucleotides, the CDR3 is TGTGCCAGCAGACGGGACAGGGCGCAGCCCCAGCATTTT. Its translation is CASRRDRAQPQHF. This sequence joins TRBV6-5 and TRBJ1-5, with TRBD1 matching 9 bases. Trimming cost V 6 bases and J 7 bases; bases outside gene matches: 4. This CDR3 has 13 amino acids. CDR1 MNHEY and CDR2 SVGAGI come from the germline V gene.

The chain carries TRBV4-2 and TRBJ2-7; 14 bases match TRBD2. CDR1 is LGHNA, CDR2 YNFKEQ, per germline. The V and J ends lost 6 bases and 4 bases, in that order; junction bases with no gene match: 11. The CDR3 is made up of 17 amino acids. The CDR3 loop reads CASSRVPGTSGSYEQYF. CDR3 DNA: TGTGCCAGCAGTCGGGTTCCCGGGACTAGCGGGAGTTACGAGCAGTACTTC.

The chain recombines TRBV29-1 with TRBJ2-7; D remains unclear. The CDR3 covers 14 residues. The ends were cut back, 4 bases at V and 6 bases at J, with 19 bases in the middle. In germline, CDR1 is SQVTM, CDR2 ANQGSEA. CDR3 DNA: TGCAGCGTTGCTGTACAGCCCCTAAGAAGCGAGCAGTACTTC. It yields the protein CSVAVQPLRSEQYF.

The rearrangement uses TRBV28 and TRBJ1-5; D is possibly TRBD1 (5 bases). Germline V gene sequence: CDR1 MDHEN, CDR2 SYDVKM. The ends were cut back, 4 bases at V and 7 bases at J, with 11 bases in the middle. This CDR3 region has 13 residues. DNA for the CDR3: TGTGCCAGCAGTTGGGAGGGGAGCCAGCCCCAGCATTTT. Translation gives CASSWEGSQPQHF.

Only a few counts were recorded for this clone. The rearrangement joins TRBV5-1 to TRBJ1-4, with no clear D. This CDR3 has 14 amino acids. Trimming stripped 2 bases from V and 8 bases from J, with 13 bases between. Germline V gene sequence: CDR1 SGHRS, CDR2 YFSETQ. CDR3 loop: CASSFGGLQEKLFF. The CDR3 region has the DNA TGCGCCAGCAGCTTTGGAGGTTTGCAGGAAAAACTGTTTTTT.

This rearrangement joins TRBV5-1 to TRBJ2-1, with TRBD1 matching over 10 bases. Losses at the gene ends were 3 bases for V and 7 bases for J; bases not matched to a gene: 7. Per the germline V gene, CDR1 is SGHRS and CDR2 is YFSETQ. CDR3 length equals 15 residues. The CDR3 nucleotides read TGCGCCAGCAGCTCCGGGACAGGGGTAGGAAATGAGCAGTTCTTC. It encodes CASSSGTGVGNEQFF.

This clone was seen once. This rearrangement joins TRBV7-9 to TRBJ2-5; no clear D gene. V lost 5 bases, J lost 4 bases, and 14 bases lay in between. There are 14 residues in the CDR3. Germline V gene sequence: CDR1 SEHNR, CDR2 FQNEAQ (reference sequence). The CDR3, as DNA: TGTGCCAGCAGCCGCCGCGCAGGTACAGAGACCCAGTACTTC. It is translated as CASSRRAGTETQYF.

The chain carries TRBV6-5 and TRBJ2-2; no clear D gene. V lost 7 bases, J lost 6 bases, and 15 bases lay in between. Per germline, CDR1 MNHEY and CDR2 SVGAGI. CDR3 length: 14 residues. Here the CDR3 DNA reads TGTGCCAGCACTTCACCCACAGTAGCCGGGGAGCTGTTTTTT. Protein: CASTSPTVAGELFF.

This chain uses TRBV27 with TRBJ2-3; tentatively, D is TRBD1 (5 bases). V gave up 3 bases and J gave up 3 bases, with 16 bases separating them. Germline V gene lookup returns CDR1 MNHEY and CDR2 SMNVEV (reference sequence). This CDR3 has 16 residues. CDR3 coding DNA: TGTGCCAGCAGTTTTCAAGGGGCCGGCATTACAGATACGCAGTATTTT. Its translation is CASSFQGAGITDTQYF.

This clone was seen once. The CDR3 loop reads CASSFNLLRGAGYTF. In nucleotides, the CDR3 is TGTGCCAGCAGCTTTAATCTGTTAAGGGGAGCTGGCTACACCTTC. This chain links TRBV7-9 with TRBJ1-2; tentatively, D is TRBD1 (5 bases). With 3 bases removed from V and 7 bases from J, the gap between germline ends came to 18 bases. CDR3 length equals 15 residues. Per the germline V gene, CDR1 is SEHNR and CDR2 is FQNEAQ (reference sequence).

The chain carries TRBV11-1 and TRBJ2-3, with TRBD2 as a possible D gene (6 bases). CDR3 size: 14 residues. V was trimmed by 5 bases and J by 6 bases, leaving 15 bases between them. Per the germline V gene, CDR1 is SGHAT and CDR2 is FQDESV (reference sequence). CDR3 nucleotide sequence: TGTGCCAGCAGCCGCCGGGACTTAGCCGATACGCAGTATTTT. Encoded protein: CASSRRDLADTQYF.

The rearrangement joins TRBV23-1 to TRBJ1-1, with D unresolved. TRBV23-1 is an open reading frame, and its role is uncertain. Trimming cost V 6 bases and J 5 bases, with 22 bases left between them. This CDR3 has 16 residues. CDR3 sequence: CASSSMTRAPGTEAFF. The CDR3 nucleotides are TGCGCCAGCAGCTCAATGACCCGGGCCCCCGGGACTGAAGCTTTCTTT.

The genes are TRBV5-1 and TRBJ2-7; the D call may be TRBD1 or TRBD2 (5 bases each). Germline V CDR1 and CDR2: SGHRS, YFSETQ. Trimming stripped 3 bases from V and 5 bases from J, with 9 bases between. The length of the CDR3 is 12 residues. The CDR3 reads CASSWDGDEQYF. The CDR3 DNA is TGCGCCAGCAGCTGGGACGGGGACGAGCAGTACTTC.

The chain employs TRBV28 and TRBJ1-2, with 7 bases fitting TRBD1. After removal of 6 bases from V and 3 bases from J, the junction contained 13 bases not matched to a gene. Per germline, CDR1 MDHEN and CDR2 SYDVKM. The CDR3 extends over 16 amino acids. CDR3 coding DNA: TGTGCCAGCAGCCCGTATGGCACAGGGGACTACTATGGCTACACCTTC. It is translated as CASSPYGTGDYYGYTF.